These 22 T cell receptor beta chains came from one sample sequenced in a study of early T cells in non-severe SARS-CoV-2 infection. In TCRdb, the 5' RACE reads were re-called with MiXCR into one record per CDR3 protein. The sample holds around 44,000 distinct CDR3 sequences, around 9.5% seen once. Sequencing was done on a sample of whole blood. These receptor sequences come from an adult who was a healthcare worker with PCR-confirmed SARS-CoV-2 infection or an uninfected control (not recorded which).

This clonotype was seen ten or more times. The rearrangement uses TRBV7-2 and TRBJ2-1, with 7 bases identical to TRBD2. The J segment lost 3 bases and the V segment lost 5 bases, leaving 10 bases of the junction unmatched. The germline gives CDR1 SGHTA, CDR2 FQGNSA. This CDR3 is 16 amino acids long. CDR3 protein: CASSLSGGPDYNEQFF. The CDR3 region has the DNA TGTGCCAGCAGCCTGTCGGGGGGTCCCGACTACAATGAGCAGTTCTTC.

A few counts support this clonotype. CDR3 coding DNA: TGTGCCAGCAGTCCCGTACTGGACAGGGGGCGGGGCACTGAAGCTTTCTTT. It yields the protein CASSPVLDRGRGTEAFF. V and J are TRBV7-9 and TRBJ1-1; the match to TRBD1 covers 11 bases. Germline-derived CDR1 and CDR2 are SEHNR and FQNEAQ (reference sequence). CDR3 length: 17 amino acids. J gave up 4 bases and V 6 bases, and 13 bases lay outside the gene matches.

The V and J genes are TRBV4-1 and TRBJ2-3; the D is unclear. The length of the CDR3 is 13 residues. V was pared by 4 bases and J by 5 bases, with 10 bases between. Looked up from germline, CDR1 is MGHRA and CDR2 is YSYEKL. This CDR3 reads CASSREWGDTQYF. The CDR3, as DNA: TGCGCCAGCAGCCGGGAATGGGGAGATACGCAGTATTTT.

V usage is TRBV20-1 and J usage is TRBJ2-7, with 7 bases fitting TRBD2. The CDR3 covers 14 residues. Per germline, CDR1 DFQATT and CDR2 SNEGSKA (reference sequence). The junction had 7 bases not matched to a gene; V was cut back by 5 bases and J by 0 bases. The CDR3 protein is CSAPIGGYSYEQYF. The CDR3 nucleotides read TGCAGTGCTCCCATCGGGGGGTACTCCTACGAGCAGTACTTC.

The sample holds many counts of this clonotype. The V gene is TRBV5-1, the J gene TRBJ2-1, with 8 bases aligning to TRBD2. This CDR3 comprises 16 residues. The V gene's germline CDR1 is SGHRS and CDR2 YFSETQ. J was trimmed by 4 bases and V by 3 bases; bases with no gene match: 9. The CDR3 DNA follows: TGCGCCAGCAGCTCCCAAAGCGGGAGTAATTACAATGAGCAGTTCTTC. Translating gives CASSSQSGSNYNEQFF.

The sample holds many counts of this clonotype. The CDR3 DNA reads as TGTGCCAGCAGCTTAGGAGTCTGGGGGCGCCCCGGATTATCCTACAATGAGCAGTTCTTC. It translates to CASSLGVWGRPGLSYNEQFF. V usage is TRBV13 and J usage is TRBJ2-1; D may be TRBD1 (6 bases). V shed 0 bases and J shed 1 base, with 22 bases lying between them. The germline CDR1 and CDR2 sequences are PRHDT and FYEKMQ (reference sequence). The CDR3 sequence is 20 residues long.

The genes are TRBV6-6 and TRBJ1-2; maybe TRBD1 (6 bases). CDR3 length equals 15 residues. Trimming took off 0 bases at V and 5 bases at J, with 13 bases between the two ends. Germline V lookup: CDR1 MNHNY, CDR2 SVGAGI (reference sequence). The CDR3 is CASSYSIQGQYGYTF. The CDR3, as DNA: TGTGCCAGCAGTTACTCGATCCAGGGGCAATATGGCTACACCTTC.

CDR3 DNA: TGTGCCAGTTTATTGGGACAGGGTGACAATGAGCAGTTCTTC. Encoded protein: CASLLGQGDNEQFF. This chain connects TRBV28 to TRBJ2-1; 9 bases are a match to TRBD1. V dropped 9 bases and J dropped 5; count of bases not matched to a gene: 8. Looked up from germline, CDR1 is MDHEN and CDR2 is SYDVKM. The length of the CDR3 is 14 residues.

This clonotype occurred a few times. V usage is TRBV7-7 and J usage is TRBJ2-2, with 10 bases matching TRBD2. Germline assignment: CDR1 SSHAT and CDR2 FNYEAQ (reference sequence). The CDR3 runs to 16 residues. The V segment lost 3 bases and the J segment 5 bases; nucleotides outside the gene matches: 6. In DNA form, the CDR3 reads TGTGCCAGCAGCTTGGGGTCTAGCGGGAGTACCGGGGAGCTGTTTTTT. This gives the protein CASSLGSSGSTGELFF.

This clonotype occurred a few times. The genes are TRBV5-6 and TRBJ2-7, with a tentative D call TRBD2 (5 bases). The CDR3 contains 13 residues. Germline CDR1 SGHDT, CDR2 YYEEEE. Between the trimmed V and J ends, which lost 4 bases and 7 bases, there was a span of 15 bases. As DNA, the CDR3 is TGTGCCAGCAGCGCCGTACCCGAGGGAGAGCAGTACTTC. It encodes CASSAVPEGEQYF.

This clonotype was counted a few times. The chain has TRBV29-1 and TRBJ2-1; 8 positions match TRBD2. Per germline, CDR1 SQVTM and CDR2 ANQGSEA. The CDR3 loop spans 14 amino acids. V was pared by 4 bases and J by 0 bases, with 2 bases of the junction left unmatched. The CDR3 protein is CSVASGSSYNEQFF. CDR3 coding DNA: TGCAGCGTTGCCAGCGGGAGCTCCTACAATGAGCAGTTCTTC.

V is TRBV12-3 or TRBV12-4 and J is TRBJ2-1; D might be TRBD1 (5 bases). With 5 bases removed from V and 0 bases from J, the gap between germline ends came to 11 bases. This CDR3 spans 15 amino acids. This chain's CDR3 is CASSGPQGSYNEQFF. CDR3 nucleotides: TGTGCCAGCAGTGGGCCTCAGGGCTCCTACAATGAGCAGTTCTTC.

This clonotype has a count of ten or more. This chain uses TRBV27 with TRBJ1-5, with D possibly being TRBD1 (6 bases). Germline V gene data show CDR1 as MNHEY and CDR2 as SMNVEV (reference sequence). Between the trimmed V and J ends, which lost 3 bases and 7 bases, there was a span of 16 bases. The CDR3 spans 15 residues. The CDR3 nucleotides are TGTGCCAGCAGTTTCTCTCGACAGGCGAACCAGCCCCAGCATTTT. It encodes CASSFSRQANQPQHF.

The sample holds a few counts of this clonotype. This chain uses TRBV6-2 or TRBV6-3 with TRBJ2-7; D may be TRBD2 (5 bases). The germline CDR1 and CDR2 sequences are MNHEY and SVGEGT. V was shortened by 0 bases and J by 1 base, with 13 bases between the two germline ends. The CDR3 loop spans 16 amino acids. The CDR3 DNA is TGTGCCAGCAGTTACTCGAGAGGGCGGGCATCCTACGAGCAGTACTTC. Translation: CASSYSRGRASYEQYF.

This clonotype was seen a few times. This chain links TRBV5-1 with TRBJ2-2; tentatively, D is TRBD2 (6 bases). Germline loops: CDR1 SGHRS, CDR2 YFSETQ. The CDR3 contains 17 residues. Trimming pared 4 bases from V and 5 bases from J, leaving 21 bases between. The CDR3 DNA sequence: TGCGCCAGCAGCCGAGGAGGGGCAAGCGGTCGGACCGGGGAGCTGTTTTTT. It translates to CASSRGGASGRTGELFF.

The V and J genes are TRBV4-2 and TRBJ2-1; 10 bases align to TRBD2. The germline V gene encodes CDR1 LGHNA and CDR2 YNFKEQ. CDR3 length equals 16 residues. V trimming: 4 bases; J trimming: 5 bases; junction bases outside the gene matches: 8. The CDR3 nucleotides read TGTGCCAGCAGCCCCGAGACTAGCGGGTACGACAATGAGCAGTTCTTC. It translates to CASSPETSGYDNEQFF.

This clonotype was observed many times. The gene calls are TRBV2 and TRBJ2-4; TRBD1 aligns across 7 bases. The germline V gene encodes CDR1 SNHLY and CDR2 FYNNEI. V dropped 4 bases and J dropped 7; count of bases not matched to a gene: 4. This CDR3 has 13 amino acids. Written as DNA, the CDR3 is TGTGCCAGCAGTGTGACAGGGAAGAACATTCAGTACTTC. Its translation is CASSVTGKNIQYF.

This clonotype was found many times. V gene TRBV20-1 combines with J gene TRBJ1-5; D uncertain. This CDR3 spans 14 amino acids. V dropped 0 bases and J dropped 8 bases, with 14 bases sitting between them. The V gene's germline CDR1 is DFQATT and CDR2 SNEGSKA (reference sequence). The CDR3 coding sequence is TGCAGTGCTAGAGATGTGGCCTCGCCTGAGCCCCAGCATTTT. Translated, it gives CSARDVASPEPQHF.

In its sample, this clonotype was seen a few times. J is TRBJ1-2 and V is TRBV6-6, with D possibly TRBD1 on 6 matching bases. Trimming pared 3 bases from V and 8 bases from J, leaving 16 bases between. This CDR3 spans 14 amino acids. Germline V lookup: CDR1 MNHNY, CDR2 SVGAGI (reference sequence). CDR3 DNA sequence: TGTGCCAGCAGTTATGACAGGCTCGACCTGGGCTACACCTTC. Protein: CASSYDRLDLGYTF.

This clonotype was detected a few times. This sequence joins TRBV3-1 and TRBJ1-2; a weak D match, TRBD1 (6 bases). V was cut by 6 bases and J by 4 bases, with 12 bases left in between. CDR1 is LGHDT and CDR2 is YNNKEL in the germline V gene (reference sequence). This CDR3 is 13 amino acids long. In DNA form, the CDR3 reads TGTGCCAGCAGGCACGGGGGCGGCTATGGCTACACCTTC. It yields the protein CASRHGGGYGYTF.

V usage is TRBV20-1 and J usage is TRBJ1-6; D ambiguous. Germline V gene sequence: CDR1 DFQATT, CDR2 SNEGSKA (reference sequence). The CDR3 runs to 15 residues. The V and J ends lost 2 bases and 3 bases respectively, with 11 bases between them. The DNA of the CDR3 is TGCAGTGCTAGAATCCGGGCTGACTATAATTCACCCCTCCACTTT. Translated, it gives CSARIRADYNSPLHF.

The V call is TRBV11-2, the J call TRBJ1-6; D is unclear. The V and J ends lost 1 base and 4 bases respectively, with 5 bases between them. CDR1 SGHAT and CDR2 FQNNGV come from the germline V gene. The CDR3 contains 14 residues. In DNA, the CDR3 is TGTGCCAGCAGCTTAGCGGGGTATAATTCACCCCTCCACTTT. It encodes CASSLAGYNSPLHF.